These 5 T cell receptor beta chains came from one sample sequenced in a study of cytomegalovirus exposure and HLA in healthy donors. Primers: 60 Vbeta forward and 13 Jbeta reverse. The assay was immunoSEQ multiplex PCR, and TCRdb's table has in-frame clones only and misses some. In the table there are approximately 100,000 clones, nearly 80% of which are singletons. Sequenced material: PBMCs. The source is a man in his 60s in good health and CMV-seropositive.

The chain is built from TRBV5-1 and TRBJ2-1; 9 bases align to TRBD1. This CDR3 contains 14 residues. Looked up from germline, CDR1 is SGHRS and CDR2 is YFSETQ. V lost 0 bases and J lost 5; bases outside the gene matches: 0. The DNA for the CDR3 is TGCGCCAGCAGCTTGGGGACAGGGGACAATGAGCAGTTCTTC. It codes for CASSLGTGDNEQFF. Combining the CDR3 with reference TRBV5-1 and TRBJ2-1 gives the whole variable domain KAGVTQTPRYLIKTRGQQVTLSCSPISGHRSVSWYQQTPGQGLQFLFEYFSETQRNKGNFPGRFSGRQFSNSRSEMNVSTLELGDSALYLCASSLGTGDNEQFFGPGTRLTVL.

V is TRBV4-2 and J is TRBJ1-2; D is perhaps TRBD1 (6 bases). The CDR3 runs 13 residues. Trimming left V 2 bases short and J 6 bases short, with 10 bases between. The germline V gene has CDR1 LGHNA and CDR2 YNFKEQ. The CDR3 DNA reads TGTGCCAGCAGCCAACAGGGGCCGGATGGCTACACCTTC. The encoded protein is CASSQQGPDGYTF.

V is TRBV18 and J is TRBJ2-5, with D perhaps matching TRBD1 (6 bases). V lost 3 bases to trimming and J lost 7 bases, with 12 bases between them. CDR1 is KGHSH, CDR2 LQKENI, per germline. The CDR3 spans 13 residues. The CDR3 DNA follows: TGTGCCAGCTCACCCGACAGGTCTGGGACCCAGTACTTC. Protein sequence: CASSPDRSGTQYF. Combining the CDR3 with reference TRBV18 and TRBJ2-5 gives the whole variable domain NAGVMQNPRHLVRRRGQEARLRCSPMKGHSHVYWYRQLPEEGLKFMVYLQKENIIDESGMPKERFSAEFPKEGPSILRIQQVVRGDSAAYFCASSPDRSGTQYFGPGTRLLVL.

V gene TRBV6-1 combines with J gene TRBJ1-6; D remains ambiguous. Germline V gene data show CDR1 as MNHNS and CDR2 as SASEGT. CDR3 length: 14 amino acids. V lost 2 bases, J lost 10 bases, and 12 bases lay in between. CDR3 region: CASSEPFWQSPLHF. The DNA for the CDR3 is TGTGCCAGCAGTGAACCCTTTTGGCAGTCACCCCTCCACTTT.

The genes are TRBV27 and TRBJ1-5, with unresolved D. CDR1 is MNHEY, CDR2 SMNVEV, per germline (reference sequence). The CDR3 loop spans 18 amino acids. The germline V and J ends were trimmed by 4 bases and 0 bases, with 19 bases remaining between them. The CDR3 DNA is TGTGCCAGCAGTTCAGTTGCGGGAGGCGGATATAGCAATCAGCCCCAGCATTTT. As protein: CASSSVAGGGYSNQPQHF.